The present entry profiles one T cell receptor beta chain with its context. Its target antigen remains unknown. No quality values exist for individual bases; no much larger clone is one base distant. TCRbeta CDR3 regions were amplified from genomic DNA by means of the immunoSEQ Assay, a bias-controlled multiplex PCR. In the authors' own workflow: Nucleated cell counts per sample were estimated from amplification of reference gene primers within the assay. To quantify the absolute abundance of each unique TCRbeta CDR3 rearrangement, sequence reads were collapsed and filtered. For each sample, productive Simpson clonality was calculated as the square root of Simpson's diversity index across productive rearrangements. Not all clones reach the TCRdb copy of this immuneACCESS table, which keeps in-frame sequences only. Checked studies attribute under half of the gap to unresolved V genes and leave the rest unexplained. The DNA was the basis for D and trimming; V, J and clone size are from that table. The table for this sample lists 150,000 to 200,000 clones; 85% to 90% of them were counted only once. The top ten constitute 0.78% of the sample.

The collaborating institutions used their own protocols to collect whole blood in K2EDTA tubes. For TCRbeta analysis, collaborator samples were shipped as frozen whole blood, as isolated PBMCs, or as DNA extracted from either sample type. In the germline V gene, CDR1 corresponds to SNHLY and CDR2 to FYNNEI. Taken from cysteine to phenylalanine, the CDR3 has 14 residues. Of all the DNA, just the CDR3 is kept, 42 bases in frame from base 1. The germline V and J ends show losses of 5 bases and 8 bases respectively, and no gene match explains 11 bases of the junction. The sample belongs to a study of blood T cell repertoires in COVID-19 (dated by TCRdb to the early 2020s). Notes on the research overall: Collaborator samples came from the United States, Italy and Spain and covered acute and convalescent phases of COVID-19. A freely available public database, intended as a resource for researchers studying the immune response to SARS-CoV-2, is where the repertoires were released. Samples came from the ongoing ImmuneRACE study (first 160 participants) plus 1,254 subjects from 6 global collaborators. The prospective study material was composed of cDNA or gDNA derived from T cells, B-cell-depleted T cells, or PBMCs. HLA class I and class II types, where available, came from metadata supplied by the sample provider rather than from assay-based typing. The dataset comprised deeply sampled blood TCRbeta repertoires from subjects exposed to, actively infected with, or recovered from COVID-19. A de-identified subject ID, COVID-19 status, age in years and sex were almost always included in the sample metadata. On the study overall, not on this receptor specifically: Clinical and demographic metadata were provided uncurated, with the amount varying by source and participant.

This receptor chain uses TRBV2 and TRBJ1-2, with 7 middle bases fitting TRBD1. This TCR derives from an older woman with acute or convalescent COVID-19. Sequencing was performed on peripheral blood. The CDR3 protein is CASSLKTGASGYTF. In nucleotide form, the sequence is TGTGCCAGCAGTCTAAAAACAGGGGCTAGCGGCTACACCTTC.